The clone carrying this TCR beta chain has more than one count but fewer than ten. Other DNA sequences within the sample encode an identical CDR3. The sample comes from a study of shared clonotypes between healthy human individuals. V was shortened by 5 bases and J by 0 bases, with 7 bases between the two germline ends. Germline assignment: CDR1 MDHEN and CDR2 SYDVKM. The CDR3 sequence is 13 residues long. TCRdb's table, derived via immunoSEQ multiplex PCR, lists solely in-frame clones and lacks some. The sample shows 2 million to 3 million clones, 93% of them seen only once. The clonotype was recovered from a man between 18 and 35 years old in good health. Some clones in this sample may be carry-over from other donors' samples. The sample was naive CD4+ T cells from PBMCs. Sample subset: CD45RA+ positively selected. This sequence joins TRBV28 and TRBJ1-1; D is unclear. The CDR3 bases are TGTGCCAGCAGTCCCCGGTTGAACACTGAAGCTTTCTTT. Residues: CASSPRLNTEAFF.